The clone carrying this TCR beta chain was detected only a few times. Its target is not known. The same CDR3 can be traced to other DNA sequences in this sample. This specimen belongs to a study of OX40 agonist ivuxolimab in advanced cancers. In the study overall: It was ivuxolimab, an agonistic anti-OX40 (CD134) antibody, that patients were treated with. Participants could have had prior anti-PD-1, anti-PD-L1 or anti-CTLA-4 therapy, and approximately 37% had some.

Samples of blood were obtained at baseline, on cycle 4 day 1, and on cycle 7 day 1. In germline, CDR1 is SGDLS, CDR2 YYNGEE. The CDR3 covers 13 residues. The germline V and J ends were trimmed by 3 bases and 2 bases, with 9 bases remaining between them. Regarding the study as a whole: The CD4+ and CD8+ T cells in the blood had expanded clonally by week 6 at 0.1 to 3.0 mg/kg.

Some clones are missing from TCRdb's copy, which holds only in-frame ones; the method was immunoSEQ multiplex PCR. The sample shows tens of thousands of clones, roughly four fifths of them seen only once. The chain links TRBV9 to TRBJ2-7; TRBD1 might be the D (6 bases). This specimen was CD4+ or CD8+ T cells sorted from blood, taken in a trial of the OX40 agonist ivuxolimab. The TCR sequence derives from an adult with an advanced solid tumor such as melanoma, head and neck, liver or kidney cancer. CDR3 DNA sequence: TGTGCCAGCAGCGCCCGGGACACCTACGAGCAGTACTTC. Residues: CASSARDTYEQYF.